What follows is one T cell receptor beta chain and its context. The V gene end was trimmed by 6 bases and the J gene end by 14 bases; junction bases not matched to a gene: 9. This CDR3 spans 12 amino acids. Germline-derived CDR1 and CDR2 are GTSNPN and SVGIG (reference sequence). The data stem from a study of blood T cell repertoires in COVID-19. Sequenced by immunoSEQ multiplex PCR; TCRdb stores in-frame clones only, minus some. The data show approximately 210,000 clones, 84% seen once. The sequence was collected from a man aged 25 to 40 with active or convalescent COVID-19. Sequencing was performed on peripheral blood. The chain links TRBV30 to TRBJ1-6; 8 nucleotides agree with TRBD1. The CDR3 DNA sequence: TGTGCCTGCGGACAGGGTGCAGAGGCCCTCCACTTT. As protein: CACGQGAEALHF.